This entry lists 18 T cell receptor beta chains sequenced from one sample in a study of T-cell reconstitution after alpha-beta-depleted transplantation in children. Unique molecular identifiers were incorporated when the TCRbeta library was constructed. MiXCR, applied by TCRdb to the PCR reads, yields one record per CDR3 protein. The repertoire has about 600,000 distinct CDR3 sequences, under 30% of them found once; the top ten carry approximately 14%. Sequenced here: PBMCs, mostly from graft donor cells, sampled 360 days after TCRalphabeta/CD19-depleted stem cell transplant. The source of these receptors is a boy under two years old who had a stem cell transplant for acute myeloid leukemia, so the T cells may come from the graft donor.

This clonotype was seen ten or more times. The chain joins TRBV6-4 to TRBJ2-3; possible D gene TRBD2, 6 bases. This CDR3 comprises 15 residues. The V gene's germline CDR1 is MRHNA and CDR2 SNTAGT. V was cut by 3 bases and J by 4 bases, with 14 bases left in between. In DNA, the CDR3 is TGTGCCAGCAGTGAGGAGGGGACTCCCCCAGATACGCAGTATTTT. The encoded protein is CASSEEGTPPDTQYF.

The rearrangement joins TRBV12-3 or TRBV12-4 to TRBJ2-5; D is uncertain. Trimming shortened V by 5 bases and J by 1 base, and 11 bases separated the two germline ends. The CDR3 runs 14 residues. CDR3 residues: CASSPLQVQETQYF. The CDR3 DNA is TGTGCCAGCAGTCCACTCCAGGTCCAAGAGACCCAGTACTTC.

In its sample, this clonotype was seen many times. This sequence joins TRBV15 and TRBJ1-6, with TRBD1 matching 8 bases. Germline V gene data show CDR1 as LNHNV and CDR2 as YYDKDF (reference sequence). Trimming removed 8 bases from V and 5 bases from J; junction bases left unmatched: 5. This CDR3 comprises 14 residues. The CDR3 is CATSPGQDNSPLHF. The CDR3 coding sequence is TGTGCCACCTCGCCGGGACAGGATAATTCACCCCTCCACTTT. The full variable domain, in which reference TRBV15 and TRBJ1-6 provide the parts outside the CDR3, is DAMVIQNPRYQVTQFGKPVTLSCSQTLNHNVMYWYQQKSSQAPKLLFHYYDKDFNNEADTPDNFQSRRPNTSFCFLDIRSPGLGDTAMYLCATSPGQDNSPLHFGNGTRLTVT.

As DNA, the CDR3 is TGCAGCGTTGAATCCCCCGGGACAGGGGCGGTGCATACGCAGTATTTT. This gives the protein CSVESPGTGAVHTQYF. J is TRBJ2-3 and V is TRBV29-1, with 10 positions matching TRBD1. With V trimmed by 2 bases and J by 7 bases, 12 bases remained unmatched. CDR1 is SQVTM, CDR2 ANQGSEA, per germline. The CDR3 is 16 amino acids.

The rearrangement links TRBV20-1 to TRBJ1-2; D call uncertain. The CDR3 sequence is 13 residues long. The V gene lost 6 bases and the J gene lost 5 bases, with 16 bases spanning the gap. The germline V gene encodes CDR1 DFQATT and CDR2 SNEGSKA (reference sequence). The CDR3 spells CSADSKLGYGYTF. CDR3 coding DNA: TGCAGTGCGGACTCAAAACTAGGGTATGGCTACACCTTC.

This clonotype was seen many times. CDR3 in amino acids: CSASNGASGTDEQFF. CDR3 sequence (DNA): TGCAGTGCCTCCAACGGAGCTAGCGGAACGGATGAGCAGTTCTTC. The rearrangement uses TRBV20-1 and TRBJ2-1; 7 bases agree with TRBD2. Trimming took 6 bases from V and 8 from J; bases not matched to a gene: 16. Germline loops: CDR1 DFQATT, CDR2 SNEGSKA (reference sequence). The CDR3 covers 15 residues.

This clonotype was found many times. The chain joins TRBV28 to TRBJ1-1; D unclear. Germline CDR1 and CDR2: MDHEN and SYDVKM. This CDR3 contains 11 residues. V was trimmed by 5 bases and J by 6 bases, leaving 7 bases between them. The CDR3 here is CASSRYPEAFF. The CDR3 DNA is TGTGCCAGCAGTAGATACCCTGAAGCTTTCTTT.

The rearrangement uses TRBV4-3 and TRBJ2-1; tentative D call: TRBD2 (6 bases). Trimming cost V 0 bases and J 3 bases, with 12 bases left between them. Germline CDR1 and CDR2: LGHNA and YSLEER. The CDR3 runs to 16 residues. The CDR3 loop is CASSQDLGGVYNEQFF. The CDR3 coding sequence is TGCGCCAGCAGCCAAGATCTAGGAGGGGTCTACAATGAGCAGTTCTTC.

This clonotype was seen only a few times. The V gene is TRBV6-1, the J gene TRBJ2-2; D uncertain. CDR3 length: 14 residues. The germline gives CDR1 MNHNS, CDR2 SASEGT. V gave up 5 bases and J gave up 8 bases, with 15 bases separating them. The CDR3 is CASSPPSTPGELFF. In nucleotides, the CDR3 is TGTGCCAGCAGTCCACCCTCAACACCGGGGGAGCTGTTTTTT.

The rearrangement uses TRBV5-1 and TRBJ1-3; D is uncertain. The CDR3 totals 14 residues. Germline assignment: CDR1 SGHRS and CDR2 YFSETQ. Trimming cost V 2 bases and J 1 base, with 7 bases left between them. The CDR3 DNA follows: TGCGCCAGCAGCTTCACTAATTCTGGAAACACCATATATTTT. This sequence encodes CASSFTNSGNTIYF.

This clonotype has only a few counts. CDR3 sequence: CASGSNRGFGELFF. The DNA of the CDR3 is TGTGCCAGCGGCTCGAATCGTGGGTTCGGGGAGCTGTTTTTT. V usage is TRBV7-9 and J usage is TRBJ2-2; D unresolved. The CDR3 loop spans 14 amino acids. Trimming shortened V by 8 bases and J by 7 bases, and 17 bases separated the two germline ends. Per germline, CDR1 SEHNR and CDR2 FQNEAQ (reference sequence).

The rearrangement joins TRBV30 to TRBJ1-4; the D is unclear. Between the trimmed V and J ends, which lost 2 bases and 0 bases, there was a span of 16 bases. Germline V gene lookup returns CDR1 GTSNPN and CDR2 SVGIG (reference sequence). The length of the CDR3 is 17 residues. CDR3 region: CAWSYRPRTSTNEKLFF. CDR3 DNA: TGTGCCTGGAGTTATCGGCCAAGAACGTCAACTAATGAAAAACTGTTTTTT.

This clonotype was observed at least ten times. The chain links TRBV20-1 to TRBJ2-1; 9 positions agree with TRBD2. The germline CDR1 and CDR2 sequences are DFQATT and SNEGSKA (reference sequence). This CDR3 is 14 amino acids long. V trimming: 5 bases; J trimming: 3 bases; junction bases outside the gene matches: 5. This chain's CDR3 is CSAPLAGFYNEQFF. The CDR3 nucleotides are TGCAGTGCTCCCCTAGCGGGGTTCTACAATGAGCAGTTCTTC.

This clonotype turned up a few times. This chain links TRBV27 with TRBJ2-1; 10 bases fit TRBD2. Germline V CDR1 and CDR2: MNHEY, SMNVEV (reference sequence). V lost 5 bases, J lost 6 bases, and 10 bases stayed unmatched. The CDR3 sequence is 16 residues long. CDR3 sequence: CASSATSGGAGNEQFF. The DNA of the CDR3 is TGTGCCAGCAGTGCGACGAGCGGGGGGGCCGGCAATGAGCAGTTCTTC.

As DNA, the CDR3 is TGCAGTGCTAGATTTGTTGCCCGATACAATGAGCAGTTCTTC. Protein: CSARFVARYNEQFF. This chain connects TRBV20-1 to TRBJ2-1, with D unresolved. Germline V gives CDR1 DFQATT, CDR2 SNEGSKA (reference sequence). Trimming stripped 2 bases from V and 4 bases from J, with 12 bases between. The CDR3 has 14 residues.

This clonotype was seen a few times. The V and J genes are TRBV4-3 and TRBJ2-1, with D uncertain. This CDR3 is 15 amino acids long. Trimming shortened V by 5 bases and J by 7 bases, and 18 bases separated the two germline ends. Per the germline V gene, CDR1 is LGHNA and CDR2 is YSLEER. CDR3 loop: CASSGDRQWENEQFF. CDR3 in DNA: TGCGCCAGCAGCGGAGATAGGCAGTGGGAAAATGAGCAGTTCTTC.

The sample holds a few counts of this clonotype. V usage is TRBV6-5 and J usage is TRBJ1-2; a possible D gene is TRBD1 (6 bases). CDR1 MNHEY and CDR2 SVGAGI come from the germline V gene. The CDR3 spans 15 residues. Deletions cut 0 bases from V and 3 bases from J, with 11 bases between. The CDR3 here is CASSYSGQSDYGYTF. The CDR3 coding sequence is TGTGCCAGCAGTTACTCAGGACAGAGTGACTATGGCTACACCTTC.

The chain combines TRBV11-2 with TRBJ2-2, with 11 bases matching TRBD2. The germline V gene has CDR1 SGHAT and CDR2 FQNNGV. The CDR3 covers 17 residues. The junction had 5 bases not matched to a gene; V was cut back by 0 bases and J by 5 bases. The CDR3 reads CASSLDSGGARTGELFF. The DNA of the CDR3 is TGTGCCAGCAGCTTAGATAGCGGGGGGGCCAGAACCGGGGAGCTGTTTTTT.